This T cell receptor (beta chain) was observed in a study of cytomegalovirus exposure and HLA in healthy donors (dated by TCRdb to about 2017). Background for the entire study: In an earlier analysis of several hundred of the donors, 276 Gb of sequence data and 90 million to 130 million unique TCR beta sequences from roughly 190 million T cells were reported. Rather than drawing on any new phenotypic data, the later analysis identified candidate immune exposures from TCR beta sequences and the way those sequences occurred across donors. To predict cytomegalovirus infection status, the study brought together high-throughput TCR immunosequencing, statistical association of individual TCRs with disease status, and machine learning. Across about 380 genotyped donors of the cohort, an average of roughly 230,000 unique TCR beta nucleotide sequences per donor were sequenced, and around 20% of those sequences were non-productive. Of the approximately 400 genotyped donors, less than 90% were placed in the genetic ancestry cluster associated with self-reported Caucasian donors. An earlier analysis of several hundred of the donors applied high-throughput TCR beta sequencing to assess whether each TCR beta V gene segment acted as functional or pseudogenic. The study used immunosequencing to profile the T cell repertoires of several hundred subjects and linked those repertoires to cytomegalovirus serostatus. Donor age, sex, ethnicity and CMV serostatus were compiled together with the repertoire data. Besides the first cohort of around 670 subjects, a separate validation cohort made up of over 95 different subjects was used. To study patterns of TCR occurrence, a later analysis re-analyzed previously published TCR beta repertoires from more than 550 donors and added high-resolution HLA genotyping. Several DR-DQ haplotypes were treated as single units for association and clustering because of strong linkage in the cohort. All discovery cohort repertoires had been generated using a single sequencing platform. Approximately 300 gigabases of sequencing data and tens of millions of unique TCR sequences made up an early release that covered approximately 700 HLA-typed donors. In a later genetic analysis, genome-wide SNP genotypes for about three fifths of the 666 donors were used, and that subset was treated as a discovery cohort. The aim of the study was to test whether cataloging public T cell receptors could identify signatures of past pathogen exposure. The number of donors typed differed by locus, with 629-630 for A, B, C, DRB1 and DQB1, roughly 520 for DQA1, 600 to 610 for DPA1, and roughly 450 for DPB1. Class I and class II HLA loci were covered by the typing at four-digit resolution.

Libraries were prepared through the immunoSEQ multiplex PCR assay. For the multiplex PCR, a mixture combining 60 forward primers for TCR Vbeta segments and 13 reverse primers for TCR Jbeta segments was used. The CDR3 region of rearranged TCR beta genes was amplified from genomic DNA by a multiplex PCR assay. The Illumina HiSeq System was used to sequence the amplified TCR beta libraries as 87-base-pair reads. The study's processing was this. In a later analysis, roughly 80 million unique TCR beta chains were counted across the approximately 670 repertoires, and around 10 million of these chains were shared by at least two donors. A nearest-neighbor algorithm error-corrected the raw reads and collapsed the reads into unique sequences, merging closely related sequences to remove PCR and sequencing errors. V, D and J gene segments were assigned by aligning CDR3 sequences to IMGT reference sequences. For a sequence to be retained, at least a six-nucleotide match to both a V gene segment and a J gene segment was required. A rearrangement counted as productive if the CDR3 had no stop codons and remained in frame with V and J, and every other rearrangement counted as non-productive. Following IMGT convention, CDR3 was defined as the stretch from the second conserved V-encoded cysteine to the conserved J-encoded phenylalanine. In an earlier analysis of around 600 of the donors, sequences lacking an unambiguous match to a single V gene segment were excluded. In an earlier analysis of 450 to 700 of the donors, V segments were called functional above 56.7% productive rearrangements and were called segregating when the between-donor standard deviation exceeded 5%. A statistical classification framework was built for diagnosing cytomegalovirus status from the catalog of TCR beta chain sequences. In a later analysis, V and J genes were assigned by comparing TCR nucleotide sequences against IMGT/GENE-DB human TR gene sequences. Using the TCRdist pipeline, a later analysis assigned CDR3 sequences along with most-parsimonious VDJ recombination scenarios. In a later analysis, each TCR beta chain was defined by its CDR3 amino acid sequence together with its V-gene family, and reads lacking a unique V-gene family were excluded. As a way to deal with suspected cross-contamination and a sequencing artifact, a later analysis dropped hundreds of nucleotide sequences that were highly shared and had low generation probability. In a later analysis, a clonal expansion index for each public chain was calculated from normalized within-repertoire ranks of inferred template counts. A later analysis computed generation probabilities with a VDJ recombination model fitted to out-of-frame rearrangements, and checked the results against IGoR. In a later analysis, hypergeometric tests were used to score TCR-TCR, TCR-HLA and TCR-CMV co-occurrence, with a repertoire-size bias correction applied to TCR pairs. In a later analysis, false discovery rates were estimated by permuting HLA or CMV assignments 20 times. In a later analysis, co-occurring TCRs were grouped using DBSCAN, with TCRdist sequence similarity added in when clustering inside HLA-allele-positive subsets. For co-occurrence clustering, repertoires with fewer than 30,000 or more than 120,000 public chains were excluded, along with several repertoires with anomalous nucleotide sharing. Not all clones reach the TCRdb copy of this immuneACCESS table, which keeps in-frame sequences only. Checked studies attribute under half of the gap to unresolved V genes and leave the rest unexplained. The V and J calls and clone size were taken over from that table, and D and trimming were inferred from the DNA. The sample contains around 200,000 clones, around nine tenths of them found a single time. More than 0.25% of the sample comes from the top ten.

Germline trimming: 6 bases from V, 8 bases from J; junction bases outside gene matches: 7. The CDR3 runs 13 residues from the cysteine to the phenylalanine. The read is trimmed to its CDR3 DNA, 39 bases read in frame from base 1. The germline V gene gives CDR1 as MNHEY and CDR2 as SVGAGI. In total, about 650 healthy bone marrow donors made up the cohort. At the time of sampling, every cohort member was nominally healthy, though immune exposures that went unrecorded were likely present. The donor tested CMV seronegative and was one of the 352 seronegative cohort members. Each donor provided a peripheral blood sample, and peripheral blood mononuclear cells were used for TCR beta sequencing. The Qiagen DNeasy Blood Extraction Kit was used to extract genomic DNA from the blood cell samples. This clone showed up just a few times. What this receptor recognizes is not known. Base quality data are lacking; no much larger clone is found one base away.

Paper-wide results and their limitations: The study listed approximately 160 TCR beta chains as associated with cytomegalovirus. For the cohort, immune exposure information was limited to CMV serostatus. Most TCR sequences were observed very rarely across donors, whereas some public TCRs were present in many individuals. The authors suggested that the approach could potentially be generalized to other disease states and immunological phenotypes. The presence/absence analyses assumed that sequencing depth was roughly uniform across donors, and that assumption may not be true. In an earlier analysis of fewer than 750 of the donors, most TCR beta V segments were observed in productive rearrangements about 90% or about 30% of the time, broadly matching IMGT annotations. A later genetic analysis associated a missense DCLRE1C variant with V-gene and J-gene trimming of TCR beta chains, and an independent cohort replicated the association. Three of the identified cytomegalovirus-associated TCR beta chains were confirmed in vitro to be specific for cytomegalovirus antigens. The classifier was reported to diagnose cytomegalovirus status with high specificity and sensitivity in both the original cohort and the validation cohort. In a later analysis, most CMV-associated TCR beta chains were found to appear HLA-restricted, with HLA associations seemingly driven largely by CMV exposure. This cohort had only TCR beta chains sequenced, and the lack of alpha or paired-chain data limited which features could be detected. A later analysis reported that several top co-occurrence clusters appeared linked to parvovirus B19, influenza, CMV and Epstein-Barr virus. Because some donors lacked HLA typing at each locus, the association tests relied only on the typed subset. Compared with equally common non-associated chains, HLA-associated TCR beta chains in a later analysis were more clonally expanded and had lower generation probabilities. Strong co-occurrence of HLA alleles, especially DR and DQ, made assigning TCR associations to individual alleles difficult. A further reported finding was that TCR beta sequences accurately predicted the HLA-A and HLA-B alleles for most subjects in the first cohort. Correlated functional status among segregating V segments might be attributable to linkage disequilibrium, but an unknown experimental factor could not be ruled out. The 87-base-pair reads could not distinguish some IMGT-functional V segments, including TRBV6-2 and TRBV6-3, so those segments were excluded. A cluster of highly shared sequence variants was judged likely to represent a technical artifact of the sequencing pipeline. In a later analysis, TCR association rates were found to vary across HLA loci, with the most associated TCRs seen for DRB1 alleles and the fewest for HLA-C alleles. Specific HLA alleles were associated with 15,000 to 20,000 TCR beta sequences at a false discovery rate of 0.05 in a later analysis. According to a later genetic analysis, donors in an Asian-associated ancestry cluster had fewer N-insertions in productive TCRs than the roughly 700-donor mean. Approximately 16 rarely observed V segments, including chromosome 9 orphons, were excluded from the earlier analysis of just under 600 of the donors because counts were too low.

This receptor was obtained from a woman aged 25 to 39 in good health and CMV-seronegative. Recombination joined TRBV6-5 with TRBJ2-1; a stretch of 7 junction bases matches TRBD2. The sequencing sample was made of PBMCs. This receptor carries the CDR3 CASSDPGRHEQFF. The bases are TGTGCCAGCAGCGACCCCGGGAGGCATGAGCAGTTCTTC.